This T cell receptor beta chain came from a study of cytomegalovirus exposure and HLA in healthy donors. The wider study: Approximately 180 million T cells yielded some 100 million unique TCR beta sequences, as an earlier analysis found. General observations from the study: TCR beta chains numbering under 200 were designated cytomegalovirus-associated. In a later analysis, CMV-associated beta chains were mostly HLA-associated, it appeared.

The PCR made use of 60 Vbeta and 13 Jbeta primers. Per the original methods: A follow-up analysis tallied about 80 million unique TCR beta chains, approximately 11 million shared. The protocol was immunoSEQ multiplex PCR, while the TCRdb copy is restricted to in-frame clones and leaves out a portion. V and J calls and clone size are copied from that table; D and trimming were computed from the DNA. The sample holds nearly 110,000 clones, 60% to 75% seen once. V gave up 0 bases and J gave up 2 bases; unmatched junction bases: 14. The CDR3 runs to 19 residues. Germline CDR1 MGHRA, CDR2 YSYEKL. Concerning this clone: Its antigen is not identified.

The chain links TRBV4-1 to TRBJ1-2, with TRBD1 identical over 8 bases. The sequenced sample consisted of PBMCs. The receptor's source is a young man in good health and CMV-seronegative. The CDR3 DNA reads TGCGCCAGCAGCCAAGATAAGGGGGAATATAACAGGGGGAACTATGGCTACACCTTC. It is translated as CASSQDKGEYNRGNYGYTF.